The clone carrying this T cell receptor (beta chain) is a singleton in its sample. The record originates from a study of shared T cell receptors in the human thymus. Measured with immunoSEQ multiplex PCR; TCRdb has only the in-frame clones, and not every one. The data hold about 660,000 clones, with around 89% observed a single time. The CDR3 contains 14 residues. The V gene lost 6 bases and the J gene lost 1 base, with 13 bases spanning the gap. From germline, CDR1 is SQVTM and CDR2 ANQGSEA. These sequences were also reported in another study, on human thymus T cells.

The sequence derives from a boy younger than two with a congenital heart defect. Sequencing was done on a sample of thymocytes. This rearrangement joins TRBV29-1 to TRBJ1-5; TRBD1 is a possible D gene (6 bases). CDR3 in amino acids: CSVTTGRSNQPQHF. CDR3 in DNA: TGCAGCGTAACGACAGGACGGAGCAATCAGCCCCAGCATTTT.